This T cell receptor (beta chain) appears in the sequencing data of a study of blood T cell repertoires in COVID-19. The wider study: Whether acute or convalescent, the COVID-19 samples came from the United States, Italy and Spain. In each case, the material was cDNA or gDNA derived from T cells, B-cell-depleted T cells, or PBMCs.

The method was immunoSEQ multiplex PCR; TCRdb's version includes in-frame clones alone and lacks a portion of them. The sample shows 200,000 to 250,000 clones, around four fifths of them seen only once. Sequences were obtained from peripheral blood. The receptor was derived from a woman aged 70 to 79 with active or convalescent COVID-19.

The CDR3 loop is CAWSSGGGYTF. The DNA for the CDR3 is TGTGCCTGGAGTAGTGGGGGGGGCTACACCTTC. This rearrangement joins TRBV30 to TRBJ1-2, with D possibly TRBD1 on 5 matching bases. V dropped 2 bases and J dropped 8 bases, with 9 bases sitting between them. The CDR3 loop spans 11 amino acids. Germline V CDR1 and CDR2: GTSNPN, SVGIG (reference sequence).